This is a list of T cell receptor beta chains from one sample in a study of blood T cell repertoires in COVID-19. The repertoire was sequenced with immunoSEQ multiplex PCR; TCRdb's copy has only in-frame clones and lacks some. The sample includes tens of thousands of clones, over 80% of them seen just once. Sequencing input: peripheral blood. These receptors were taken from a human donor in a cohort sampled during active COVID-19. Each CDR3 is given with its conserved first and last residue. D genes are given only for firm matches. Rows may omit the clone size; those that give it use once, few, many or a size class.

TRBD1 | TRBJ2-5 | TRBV7-2 | - | CASSPGTGGETQYF | TGTGCCAGCAGCCCCGGGACAGGGGGTGAGACCCAGTACTTC
- | TRBJ1-5 | TRBV15 | - | CATSRDLSQPQHF | TGTGCCACCAGCAGAGATCTGAGCCAGCCCCAGCATTTT
- | TRBJ2-5 | TRBV27 | - | CASSLGVRGETQYF | TGTGCCAGCAGTTTAGGAGTGAGAGGAGAGACCCAGTACTTC
TRBD2 | TRBJ2-1 | TRBV11-3 | - | CASSLGGLEYNEQFF | TGTGCCAGCAGCCTGGGGGGGTTGGAATACAATGAGCAGTTCTTC
TRBD1 | TRBJ2-7 | TRBV4-3 | large | CASSQGTGVEQYF | TGCGCCAGCAGCCAAGGGACAGGGGTTGAGCAGTACTTC
- | TRBJ2-7 | TRBV10-2 | - | CASSVGTAYEQYF | TGCGCCAGCAGCGTAGGGACTGCCTACGAGCAGTACTTC
TRBD1 | TRBJ2-7 | TRBV13 | - | CASRYGTEDEQYF | TGTGCCAGCAGATACGGGACAGAGGACGAGCAGTACTTC
- | TRBJ2-1 | TRBV6-6 | - | CASSYWGESPGNEQFF | TGTGCCAGCAGTTACTGGGGGGAGTCACCAGGCAATGAGCAGTTCTTC
- | TRBJ2-5 | TRBV7-2 | - | CASSLGGLGTGETQYF | TGTGCCAGCAGCTTAGGGGGACTCGGGACTGGTGAGACCCAGTACTTC
- | TRBJ1-3 | TRBV14 | - | CASSQTRNTIYF | TGTGCCAGCAGCCAGACTAGAAACACCATATATTTT
TRBD2 | TRBJ2-2 | TRBV3-1/TRBV3-2 | - | CASSRGLAENTGELFF | TGTGCCAGCAGCCGGGGACTAGCGGAGAACACCGGGGAGCTGTTTTTT
- | TRBJ1-2 | TRBV19 | - | CASSIAELNYGYTF | TGTGCCAGTAGTATAGCGGAGTTAAACTATGGCTACACCTTC
TRBD2 | TRBJ2-1 | TRBV6-5 | - | CASSYSFSGSYNEQFF | TGTGCCAGCAGTTACTCTTTTAGCGGGAGTTACAATGAGCAGTTCTTC
- | TRBJ2-1 | TRBV11-3 | once | CASSPRRSYNEQFF | TGTGCCAGCAGCCCCCGGCGGTCCTACAATGAGCAGTTCTTC
TRBD2 | TRBJ2-7 | TRBV5-1 | - | CASSYQREGLYEQYF | TGCGCCAGCAGCTACCAGCGGGAGGGCCTGTACGAGCAGTACTTC
TRBD2 | TRBJ2-2 | TRBV27 | once | CASSPRTSGNTGELFF | TGTGCCAGCAGTCCCAGGACTAGCGGCAACACCGGGGAGCTGTTTTTT
TRBD2 | TRBJ2-1 | TRBV6-1 | - | CASSESRSGGYNEQFF | TGTGCCAGCAGTGAATCTCGGTCGGGGGGCTACAATGAGCAGTTCTTC
- | TRBJ2-3 | TRBV5-4 | - | CASSLVRGPSTDTQYF | TGTGCCAGCAGCTTGGTGCGGGGGCCAAGCACAGATACGCAGTATTTT
TRBD1 | TRBJ2-5 | TRBV14 | - | CASSQLQGSQETQYF | TGTGCCAGCAGCCAATTACAGGGGAGCCAAGAGACCCAGTACTTC
- | TRBJ1-2 | TRBV2 | - | CASREEEGSNYGYTF | TGTGCCAGCAGGGAAGAAGAGGGATCTAACTATGGCTACACCTTC
TRBD2 | TRBJ2-1 | TRBV11-2 | - | CASSLDFSGRAGQFF | TGTGCCAGCAGCTTAGATTTTAGCGGGAGGGCCGGACAGTTCTTC
- | TRBJ1-1 | TRBV5-1 | - | CASSFGGEIKTEAFF | TGCGCCAGCAGCTTTGGTGGGGAGATAAAAACTGAAGCTTTCTTT
TRBD2 | TRBJ2-7 | TRBV30 | - | CAWSELAGLYEQYF | TGTGCCTGGAGTGAACTAGCGGGACTCTACGAGCAGTACTTC
TRBD1 | TRBJ2-7 | TRBV24-1 | - | CATSDLPGQGAGEQYF | TGTGCCACCAGTGATTTGCCGGGACAGGGGGCTGGCGAGCAGTACTTC
TRBD1 | TRBJ2-3 | TRBV19 | - | CASSPTGTGGSILTDTQYF | TGTGCCAGTAGTCCCACCGGGACAGGGGGCTCCATCCTCACAGATACGCAGTATTTT
- | TRBJ2-7 | TRBV6-2/TRBV6-3 | - | CASSYPAGTSTYEQYF | TGTGCCAGCAGTTACCCCGCCGGGACATCCACCTACGAGCAGTACTTC